One sample yielded the 11 T cell receptor beta chains listed below, sequenced in a study of blood T cell repertoires in COVID-19 (dated by TCRdb to 2019 to 2021). The library was made by the immunoSEQ multiplex PCR assay. Imported from immuneACCESS, the table was reduced by TCRdb to in-frame sequences with V and J called. These copies leave out some clones; in studies compared against another copy, an unresolved V gene accounts for under half, and the cause of the remainder is not known. The sample includes some 270,000 clones, with about 87% observed a single time. The ten largest account for 4.1% of the sample. The specimen sequenced was PBMCs or T cells enriched from blood (not recorded which). The source is a woman under 40 with acute COVID-19.

The chain links TRBV6-5 to TRBJ2-5; 11 bases match TRBD2. Germline V CDR1 and CDR2: MNHEY, SVGAGI. The CDR3 is made up of 15 amino acids. With 4 bases clipped from V and 1 base from J, the junction kept 2 bases outside the gene matches. CDR3 amino acids: CASSFGTSGQETQYF. CDR3 nucleotide sequence: TGTGCCAGCAGTTTTGGGACTAGCGGCCAAGAGACCCAGTACTTC.

V usage is TRBV19 and J usage is TRBJ2-3; 8 positions match TRBD2. The V and J ends lost 5 bases and 4 bases, in that order; junction bases with no gene match: 5. The CDR3 contains 14 residues. CDR1 LNHDA and CDR2 SQIVND come from the germline V gene (reference sequence). CDR3 amino acids: CASSLAGQSDTQYF. In DNA form, the CDR3 reads TGTGCCAGTAGTTTAGCGGGACAATCAGATACGCAGTATTTT.

V and J are TRBV19 and TRBJ2-1; D may be TRBD1 (6 bases). Trimming pared 0 bases from V and 5 bases from J, leaving 14 bases between. The CDR3 contains 16 residues. Germline-derived CDR1 and CDR2 are LNHDA and SQIVND (reference sequence). CDR3 protein: CASSIDLLGQNNEQFF. CDR3 DNA: TGTGCCAGTAGTATAGATCTATTGGGACAAAACAATGAGCAGTTCTTC.

Here the CDR3 DNA reads TGTGCCTGGAGACAAAACGCTGAGCAGTTCTTC. As protein: CAWRQNAEQFF. The chain recombines TRBV30 with TRBJ2-1; D is uncertain. Trimming removed 3 bases from V and 9 bases from J, with 9 bases in between. This CDR3 contains 11 residues. Germline CDR1 reads GTSNPN; CDR2 reads SVGIG (reference sequence).

The chain employs TRBV29-1 and TRBJ2-5; 9 nucleotides align to TRBD1. This CDR3 has 12 residues. V lost 4 bases to trimming and J lost 4 bases; unmatched junction nucleotides: 1. From germline, CDR1 is SQVTM and CDR2 ANQGSEA. CDR3: CSVVGQGETQYF. CDR3 coding DNA: TGCAGCGTTGTGGGACAGGGAGAGACCCAGTACTTC.

J is TRBJ2-1 and V is TRBV15; the match to TRBD2 covers 7 bases. The ends lost 0 bases at V and 6 bases at J; junction bases unmatched: 5. Germline V lookup: CDR1 LNHNV, CDR2 YYDKDF (reference sequence). CDR3 length: 15 amino acids. CDR3 bases: TGTGCCACCAGCAGAGATAGGCGGGAGACCAATGAGCAGTTCTTC. Its protein product is CATSRDRRETNEQFF.

This sequence joins TRBV29-1 and TRBJ2-7, with D possibly matching TRBD2 (7 bases). CDR1 and CDR2 (germline): SQVTM, ANQGSEA. The CDR3 consists of 16 residues. V lost 2 bases, J lost 0 bases, and 17 bases lay in between. The CDR3 loop is CSVEPTGGASSYEQYF. In DNA, the CDR3 is TGCAGCGTTGAACCCACTGGGGGGGCAAGCTCCTACGAGCAGTACTTC.

CDR3 protein: CASSLKGLPGYEQYF. DNA of the CDR3: TGTGCCAGCAGCTTAAAGGGACTGCCAGGGTACGAGCAGTACTTC. The rearrangement uses TRBV7-3 and TRBJ2-7; D is possibly TRBD2 (6 bases). The CDR3 has 15 residues. The V gene's germline CDR1 is SGHTA and CDR2 FQGTGA. The germline V and J ends were trimmed by 1 base and 4 bases, with 14 bases remaining between them. The variable domain in full, completed from reference TRBV7-3 and TRBJ2-7, reads GAGVSQTPSNKVTEKGKYVELRCDPISGHTALYWYRQSLGQGPEFLIYFQGTGAADDSGLPNDRFFAVRPEGSVSTLKIQRTERGDSAVYLCASSLKGLPGYEQYFGPGTRLTVT.

In this sample, this clone turned up once. This chain links TRBV24-1 with TRBJ2-5, with D perhaps matching TRBD1 (5 bases). V was shortened by 3 bases and J by 1 base, with 14 bases between the two germline ends. In germline, CDR1 is KGHDR, CDR2 SFDVKD. The CDR3 covers 16 residues. Here the CDR3 reads CATSDPSRAPQETQYF. The DNA of the CDR3 is TGTGCCACCAGTGATCCCTCCAGGGCGCCCCAAGAGACCCAGTACTTC.

Here the CDR3 DNA reads TGTGCCAGCAGTTCGGGACTAGCGGGAGAAACAGATACGCAGTATTTT. Its protein is CASSSGLAGETDTQYF. The V call is TRBV28, the J call TRBJ2-3; TRBD2 matches 14 bases. V shed 4 bases and J 3 bases; nucleotides not matched to a gene: 3. From germline, CDR1 is MDHEN and CDR2 SYDVKM. This CDR3 is 16 amino acids long.

This clone appeared once. This chain uses TRBV9 with TRBJ1-3, with 8 bases identical to TRBD1. After removal of 3 bases from V and 2 bases from J, the junction contained 4 bases not matched to a gene. Germline values: CDR1 SGDLS, CDR2 YYNGEE. CDR3 length: 15 residues. The CDR3 bases are TGTGCCAGCAGCGACGACAGGGGTACTGGAAACACCATATATTTT. This gives the protein CASSDDRGTGNTIYF.